The clone carrying this T cell receptor beta chain turned up a few times. Its antigen is as yet unknown. The source of the sample is a study of T cell clonotyping in hematopoietic cell transplantation. Across the study: Recipient samples before transplant were obtained post-cytoreduction.

Documented time point: recipient sample about 28 days before transplant, after cytoreduction. The study, taken as a whole, reports: Graft donor and pretransplant recipient Inverse Simpson Index values predicted broader posttransplant TCR diversity.

Sequencing used immunoSEQ multiplex PCR; TCRdb keeps in-frame clones, though not all of them. This sample has about 6,800 clones; about 86% occur once, and the top ten carry 3.6%. Trimming pared 1 base from V and 2 bases from J, leaving 9 bases between. Per germline, CDR1 MGHDK and CDR2 SYGVNS. The CDR3 runs to 14 residues. The gene calls are TRBV25-1 and TRBJ2-7; no clear D. The origin of this receptor is a young man with acute myeloid leukemia. Some clones in this sample may be carry-over from other donors' samples. The source material was peripheral blood mononuclear cells, sampled before stem cell transplant. CDR3 sequence: CASSESRFAYEQYF. The CDR3 region has the DNA TGTGCCAGCAGTGAATCTAGGTTTGCCTACGAGCAGTACTTC.